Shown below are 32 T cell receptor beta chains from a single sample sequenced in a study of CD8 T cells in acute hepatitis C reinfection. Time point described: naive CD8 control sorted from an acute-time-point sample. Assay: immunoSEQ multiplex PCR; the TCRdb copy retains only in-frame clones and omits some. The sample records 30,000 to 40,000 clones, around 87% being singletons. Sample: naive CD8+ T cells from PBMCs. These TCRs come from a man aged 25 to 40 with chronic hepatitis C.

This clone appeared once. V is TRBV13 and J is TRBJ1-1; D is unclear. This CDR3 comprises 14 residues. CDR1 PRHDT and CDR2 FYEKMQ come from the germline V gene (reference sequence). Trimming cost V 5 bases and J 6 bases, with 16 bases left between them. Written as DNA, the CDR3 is TGTGCCAGCAGCAGGTTACAGATTCTGGCTGAAGCTTTCTTT. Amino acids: CASSRLQILAEAFF.

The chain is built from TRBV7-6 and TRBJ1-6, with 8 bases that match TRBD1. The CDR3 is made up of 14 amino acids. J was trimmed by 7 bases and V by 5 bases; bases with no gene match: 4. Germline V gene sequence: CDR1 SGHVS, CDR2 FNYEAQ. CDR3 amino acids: CASSRTGTNSPLHF. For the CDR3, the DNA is TGTGCCAGCAGCCGGACAGGGACGAATTCACCCCTCCACTTT. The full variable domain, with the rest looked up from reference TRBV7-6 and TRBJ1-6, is GAGVSQSPRYKVTKRGQDVALRCDPISGHVSLYWYRQALGQGPEFLTYFNYEAQQDKSGLPNDRFSAERPEGSISTLTIQRTEQRDSAMYRCASSRTGTNSPLHFGNGTRLTVT.

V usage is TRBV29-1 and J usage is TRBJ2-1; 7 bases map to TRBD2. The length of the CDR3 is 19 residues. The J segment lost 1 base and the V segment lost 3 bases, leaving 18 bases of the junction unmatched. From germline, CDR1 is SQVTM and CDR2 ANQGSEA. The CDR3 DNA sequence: TGCAGCGTTGAGGTGGGGGGGGTTACGGGCCATCTATCCTACAATGAGCAGTTCTTC. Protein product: CSVEVGGVTGHLSYNEQFF.

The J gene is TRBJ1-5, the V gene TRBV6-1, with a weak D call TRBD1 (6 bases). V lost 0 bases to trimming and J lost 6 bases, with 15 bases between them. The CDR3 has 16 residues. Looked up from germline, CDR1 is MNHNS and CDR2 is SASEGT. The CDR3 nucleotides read TGTGCCAGCAGTGAAGCCCCGGGGGCTGCAAGTCAGCCCCAGCATTTT. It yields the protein CASSEAPGAASQPQHF.

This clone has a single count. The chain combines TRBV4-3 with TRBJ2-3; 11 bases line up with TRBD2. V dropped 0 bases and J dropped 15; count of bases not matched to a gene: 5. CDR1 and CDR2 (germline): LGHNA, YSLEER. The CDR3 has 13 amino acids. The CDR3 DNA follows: TGCGCCAGCAGCCAAGATCTAGCGGGGGGACCCTATTTT. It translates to CASSQDLAGGPYF.

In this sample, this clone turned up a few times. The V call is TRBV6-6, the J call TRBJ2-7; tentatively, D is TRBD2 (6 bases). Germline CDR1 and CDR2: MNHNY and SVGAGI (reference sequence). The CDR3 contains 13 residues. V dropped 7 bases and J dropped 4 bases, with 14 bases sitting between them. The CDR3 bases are TGTGCCAGCATCGGAATGGGGGGATACGAGCAGTACTTC. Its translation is CASIGMGGYEQYF.

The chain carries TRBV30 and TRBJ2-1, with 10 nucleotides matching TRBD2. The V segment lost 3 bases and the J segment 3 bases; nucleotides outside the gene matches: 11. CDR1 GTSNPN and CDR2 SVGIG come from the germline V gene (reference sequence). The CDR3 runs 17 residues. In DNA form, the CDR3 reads TGTGCCTGGAGAAGGGCTAGCGGGAGAAGGCACTACAATGAGCAGTTCTTC. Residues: CAWRRASGRRHYNEQFF.

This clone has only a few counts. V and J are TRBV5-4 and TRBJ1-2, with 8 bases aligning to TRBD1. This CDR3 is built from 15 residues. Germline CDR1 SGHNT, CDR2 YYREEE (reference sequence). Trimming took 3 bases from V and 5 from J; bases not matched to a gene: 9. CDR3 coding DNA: TGTGCCAGCAGCTCCCCGGACAGGGTTCGGTATGGCTACACCTTC. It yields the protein CASSSPDRVRYGYTF. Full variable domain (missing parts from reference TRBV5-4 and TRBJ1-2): ETGVTQSPTHLIKTRGQQVTLRCSSQSGHNTVSWYQQALGQGPQFIFQYYREEENGRGNFPPRFSGLQFPNYSSELNVNALELDDSALYLCASSSPDRVRYGYTFGSGTRLTVV.

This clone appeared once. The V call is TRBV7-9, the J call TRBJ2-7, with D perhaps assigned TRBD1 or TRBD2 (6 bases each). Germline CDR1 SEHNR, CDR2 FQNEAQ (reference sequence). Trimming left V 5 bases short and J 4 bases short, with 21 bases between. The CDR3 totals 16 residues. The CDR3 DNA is TGTGCCAGCAGCCCAAAGGAGGGGGAGTATTGGTACGAGCAGTACTTC. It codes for CASSPKEGEYWYEQYF.

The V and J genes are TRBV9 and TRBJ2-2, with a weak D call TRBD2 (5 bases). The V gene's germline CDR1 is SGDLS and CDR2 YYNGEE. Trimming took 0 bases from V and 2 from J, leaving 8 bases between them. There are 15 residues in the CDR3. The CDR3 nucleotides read TGTGCCAGCAGCGTAGGAGGGAGTAACACCGGGGAGCTGTTTTTT. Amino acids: CASSVGGSNTGELFF.

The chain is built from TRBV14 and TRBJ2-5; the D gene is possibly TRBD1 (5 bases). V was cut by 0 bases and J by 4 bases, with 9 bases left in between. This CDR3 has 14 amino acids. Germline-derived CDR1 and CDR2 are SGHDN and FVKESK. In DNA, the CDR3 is TGTGCCAGCAGCCAAGACAGGGTGGGAGAGACCCAGTACTTC. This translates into CASSQDRVGETQYF.

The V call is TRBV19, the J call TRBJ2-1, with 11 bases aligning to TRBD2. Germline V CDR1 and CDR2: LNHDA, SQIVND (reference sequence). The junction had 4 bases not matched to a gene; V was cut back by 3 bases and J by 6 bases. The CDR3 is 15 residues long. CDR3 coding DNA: TGTGCCAGTAGTATGGTAGCGGGGGGGCGCAATGAGCAGTTCTTC. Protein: CASSMVAGGRNEQFF.

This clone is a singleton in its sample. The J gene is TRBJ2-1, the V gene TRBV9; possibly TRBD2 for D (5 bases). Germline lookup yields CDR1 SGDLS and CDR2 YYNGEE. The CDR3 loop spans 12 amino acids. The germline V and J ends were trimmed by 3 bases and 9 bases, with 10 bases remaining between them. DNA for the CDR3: TGTGCCAGCAGCGCGACCAGCGGTGAGCAGTTCTTC. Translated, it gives CASSATSGEQFF. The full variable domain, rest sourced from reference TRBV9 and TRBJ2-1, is DSGVTQTPKHLITATGQRVTLRCSPRSGDLSVYWYQQSLDQGLQFLIQYYNGEERAKGNILERFSAQQFPDLHSELNLSSLELGDSALYFCASSATSGEQFFGPGTRLTVL.

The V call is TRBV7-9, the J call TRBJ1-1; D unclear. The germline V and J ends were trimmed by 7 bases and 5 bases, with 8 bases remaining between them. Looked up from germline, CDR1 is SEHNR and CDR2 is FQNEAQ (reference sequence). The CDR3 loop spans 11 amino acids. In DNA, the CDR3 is TGTGCCAGCAAGACGGTAACTGAAGCTTTCTTT. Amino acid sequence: CASKTVTEAFF.

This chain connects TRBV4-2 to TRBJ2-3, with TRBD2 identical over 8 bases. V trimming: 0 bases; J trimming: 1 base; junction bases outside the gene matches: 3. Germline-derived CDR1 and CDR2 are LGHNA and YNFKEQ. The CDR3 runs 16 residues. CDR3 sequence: CASSQEASGRTDTQYF. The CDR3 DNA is TGTGCCAGCAGCCAAGAGGCTAGCGGGCGCACAGATACGCAGTATTTT.

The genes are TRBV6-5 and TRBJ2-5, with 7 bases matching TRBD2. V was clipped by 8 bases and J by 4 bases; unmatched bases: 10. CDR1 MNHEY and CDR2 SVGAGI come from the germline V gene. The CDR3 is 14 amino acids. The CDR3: CASGGRVAPETQYF. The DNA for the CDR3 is TGTGCCAGCGGAGGGAGGGTAGCTCCAGAGACCCAGTACTTC.

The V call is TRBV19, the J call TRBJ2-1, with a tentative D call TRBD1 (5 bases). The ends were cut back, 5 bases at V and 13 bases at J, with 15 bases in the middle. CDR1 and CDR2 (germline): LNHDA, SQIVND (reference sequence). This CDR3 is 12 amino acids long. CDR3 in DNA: TGTGCCAGTAGTGTAGGGATTCAGGGACAGTTCTTC. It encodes CASSVGIQGQFF.

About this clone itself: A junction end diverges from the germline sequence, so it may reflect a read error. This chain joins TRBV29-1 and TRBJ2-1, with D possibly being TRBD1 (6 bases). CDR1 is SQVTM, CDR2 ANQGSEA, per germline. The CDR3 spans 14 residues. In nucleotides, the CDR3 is TGCAGCGTTGAACAGGGGCTCTCCTGCAATGAGCAGTTCTTC. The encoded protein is CSVEQGLSCNEQFF.

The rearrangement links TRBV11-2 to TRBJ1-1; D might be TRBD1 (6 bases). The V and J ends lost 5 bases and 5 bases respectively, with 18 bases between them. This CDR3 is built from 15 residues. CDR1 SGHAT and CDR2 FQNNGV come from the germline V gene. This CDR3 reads CASSPQHRDWTEAFF. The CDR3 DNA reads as TGTGCCAGCAGCCCGCAGCACAGGGATTGGACTGAAGCTTTCTTT.

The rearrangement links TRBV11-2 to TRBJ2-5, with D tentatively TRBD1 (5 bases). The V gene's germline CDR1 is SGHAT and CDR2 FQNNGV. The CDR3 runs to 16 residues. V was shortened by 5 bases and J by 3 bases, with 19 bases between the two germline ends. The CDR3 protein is CASSNIPGQNEETQYF. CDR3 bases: TGTGCCAGCAGCAACATACCCGGACAAAACGAAGAGACCCAGTACTTC.

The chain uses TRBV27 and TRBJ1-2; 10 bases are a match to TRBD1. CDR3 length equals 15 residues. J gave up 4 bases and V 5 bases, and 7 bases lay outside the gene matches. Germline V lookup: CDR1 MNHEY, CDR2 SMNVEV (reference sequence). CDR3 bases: TGTGCCAGCAGTCCCCCGGGACAGGGGATCTATGGCTACACCTTC. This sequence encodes CASSPPGQGIYGYTF.

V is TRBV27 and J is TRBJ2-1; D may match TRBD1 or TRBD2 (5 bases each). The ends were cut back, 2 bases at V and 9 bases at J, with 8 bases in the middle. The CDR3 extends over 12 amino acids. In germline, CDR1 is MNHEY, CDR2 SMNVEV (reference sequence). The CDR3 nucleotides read TGTGCCAGCAGTTTAGGTGGGACTGAGCAGTTCTTC. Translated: CASSLGGTEQFF.

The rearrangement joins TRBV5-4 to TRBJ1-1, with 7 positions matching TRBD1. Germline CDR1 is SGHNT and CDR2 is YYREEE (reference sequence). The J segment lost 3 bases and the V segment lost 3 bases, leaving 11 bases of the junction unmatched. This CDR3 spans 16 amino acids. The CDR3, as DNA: TGTGCCAGCAGCTCCGACACGACAGGGCCCCACACTGAAGCTTTCTTT. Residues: CASSSDTTGPHTEAFF.

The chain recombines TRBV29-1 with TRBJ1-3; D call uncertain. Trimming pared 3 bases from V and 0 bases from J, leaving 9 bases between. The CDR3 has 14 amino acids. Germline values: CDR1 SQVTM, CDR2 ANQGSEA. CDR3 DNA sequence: TGCAGCGTTGACCCCCGTGCCTCTGGAAACACCATATATTTT. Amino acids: CSVDPRASGNTIYF.

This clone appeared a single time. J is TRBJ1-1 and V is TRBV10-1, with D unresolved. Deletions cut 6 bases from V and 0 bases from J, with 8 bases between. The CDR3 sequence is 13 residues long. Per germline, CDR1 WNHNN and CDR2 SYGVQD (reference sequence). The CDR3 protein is CASRVSLNTEAFF. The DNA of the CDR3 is TGCGCCAGCAGGGTCTCCTTGAACACTGAAGCTTTCTTT.

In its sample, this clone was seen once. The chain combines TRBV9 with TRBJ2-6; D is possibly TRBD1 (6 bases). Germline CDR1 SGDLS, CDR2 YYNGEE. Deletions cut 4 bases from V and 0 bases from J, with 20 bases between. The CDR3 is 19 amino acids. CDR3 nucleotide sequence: TGTGCCAGCAGCACACTAAACAGGGTGAAAACCTCTGGGGCCAACGTCCTGACTTTC. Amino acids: CASSTLNRVKTSGANVLTF.

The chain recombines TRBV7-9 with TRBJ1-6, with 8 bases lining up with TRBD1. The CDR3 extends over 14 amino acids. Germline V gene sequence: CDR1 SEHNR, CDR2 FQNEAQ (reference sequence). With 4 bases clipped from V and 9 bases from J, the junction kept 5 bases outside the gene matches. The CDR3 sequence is CASSSTGVGSPLHF. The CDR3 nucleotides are TGTGCCAGCAGCTCGACAGGGGTGGGTTCACCCCTCCACTTT.

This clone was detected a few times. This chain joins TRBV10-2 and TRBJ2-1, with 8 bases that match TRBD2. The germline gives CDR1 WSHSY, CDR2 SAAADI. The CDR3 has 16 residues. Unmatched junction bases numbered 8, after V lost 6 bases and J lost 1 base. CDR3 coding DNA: TGCGCCAGCAGGACGAATCGGGAGGGGTCCTACAATGAGCAGTTCTTC. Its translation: CASRTNREGSYNEQFF.

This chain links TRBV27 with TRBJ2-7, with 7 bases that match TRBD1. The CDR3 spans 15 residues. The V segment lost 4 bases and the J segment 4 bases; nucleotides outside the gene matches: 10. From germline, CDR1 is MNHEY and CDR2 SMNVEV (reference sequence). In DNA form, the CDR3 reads TGTGCCAGCAGTTCCCCGATTTCAGGGGGTTACGAGCAGTACTTC. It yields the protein CASSSPISGGYEQYF.

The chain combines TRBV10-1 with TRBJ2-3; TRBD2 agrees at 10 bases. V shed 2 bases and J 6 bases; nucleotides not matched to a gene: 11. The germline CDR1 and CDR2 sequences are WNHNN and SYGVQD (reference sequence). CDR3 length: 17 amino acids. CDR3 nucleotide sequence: TGCGCCAGCAGTGAGAAACGGACTAGCGGAGTGAGGGATACGCAGTATTTT. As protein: CASSEKRTSGVRDTQYF.

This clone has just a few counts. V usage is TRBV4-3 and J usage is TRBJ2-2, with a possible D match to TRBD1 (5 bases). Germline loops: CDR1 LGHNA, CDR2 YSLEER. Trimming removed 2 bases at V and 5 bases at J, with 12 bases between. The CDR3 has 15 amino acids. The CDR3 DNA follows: TGCGCCAGCAGCCAACAACCGACAGTTACCGGGGAGCTGTTTTTT. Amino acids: CASSQQPTVTGELFF.

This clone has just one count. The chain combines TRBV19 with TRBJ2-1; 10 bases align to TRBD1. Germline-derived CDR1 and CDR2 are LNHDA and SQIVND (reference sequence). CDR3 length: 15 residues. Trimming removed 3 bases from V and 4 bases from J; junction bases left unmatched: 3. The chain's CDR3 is CASSMDRGGYNEQFF. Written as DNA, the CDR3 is TGTGCCAGTAGTATGGACAGGGGGGGGTACAATGAGCAGTTCTTC.